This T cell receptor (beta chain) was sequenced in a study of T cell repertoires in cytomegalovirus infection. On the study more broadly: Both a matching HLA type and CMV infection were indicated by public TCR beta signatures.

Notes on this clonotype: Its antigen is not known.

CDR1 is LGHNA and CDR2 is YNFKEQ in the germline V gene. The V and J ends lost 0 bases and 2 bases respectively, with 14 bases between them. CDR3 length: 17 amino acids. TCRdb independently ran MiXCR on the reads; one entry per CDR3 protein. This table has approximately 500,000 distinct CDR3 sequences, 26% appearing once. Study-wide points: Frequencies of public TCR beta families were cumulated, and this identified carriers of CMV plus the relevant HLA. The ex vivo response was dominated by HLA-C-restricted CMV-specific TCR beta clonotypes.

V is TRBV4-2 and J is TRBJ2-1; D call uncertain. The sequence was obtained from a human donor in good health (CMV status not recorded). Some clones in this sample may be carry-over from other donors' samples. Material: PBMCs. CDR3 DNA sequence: TGTGCCAGCAGCCAAGATTTTGAGAGTGGTCCCTACAATGAGCAGTTCTTC. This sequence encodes CASSQDFESGPYNEQFF.